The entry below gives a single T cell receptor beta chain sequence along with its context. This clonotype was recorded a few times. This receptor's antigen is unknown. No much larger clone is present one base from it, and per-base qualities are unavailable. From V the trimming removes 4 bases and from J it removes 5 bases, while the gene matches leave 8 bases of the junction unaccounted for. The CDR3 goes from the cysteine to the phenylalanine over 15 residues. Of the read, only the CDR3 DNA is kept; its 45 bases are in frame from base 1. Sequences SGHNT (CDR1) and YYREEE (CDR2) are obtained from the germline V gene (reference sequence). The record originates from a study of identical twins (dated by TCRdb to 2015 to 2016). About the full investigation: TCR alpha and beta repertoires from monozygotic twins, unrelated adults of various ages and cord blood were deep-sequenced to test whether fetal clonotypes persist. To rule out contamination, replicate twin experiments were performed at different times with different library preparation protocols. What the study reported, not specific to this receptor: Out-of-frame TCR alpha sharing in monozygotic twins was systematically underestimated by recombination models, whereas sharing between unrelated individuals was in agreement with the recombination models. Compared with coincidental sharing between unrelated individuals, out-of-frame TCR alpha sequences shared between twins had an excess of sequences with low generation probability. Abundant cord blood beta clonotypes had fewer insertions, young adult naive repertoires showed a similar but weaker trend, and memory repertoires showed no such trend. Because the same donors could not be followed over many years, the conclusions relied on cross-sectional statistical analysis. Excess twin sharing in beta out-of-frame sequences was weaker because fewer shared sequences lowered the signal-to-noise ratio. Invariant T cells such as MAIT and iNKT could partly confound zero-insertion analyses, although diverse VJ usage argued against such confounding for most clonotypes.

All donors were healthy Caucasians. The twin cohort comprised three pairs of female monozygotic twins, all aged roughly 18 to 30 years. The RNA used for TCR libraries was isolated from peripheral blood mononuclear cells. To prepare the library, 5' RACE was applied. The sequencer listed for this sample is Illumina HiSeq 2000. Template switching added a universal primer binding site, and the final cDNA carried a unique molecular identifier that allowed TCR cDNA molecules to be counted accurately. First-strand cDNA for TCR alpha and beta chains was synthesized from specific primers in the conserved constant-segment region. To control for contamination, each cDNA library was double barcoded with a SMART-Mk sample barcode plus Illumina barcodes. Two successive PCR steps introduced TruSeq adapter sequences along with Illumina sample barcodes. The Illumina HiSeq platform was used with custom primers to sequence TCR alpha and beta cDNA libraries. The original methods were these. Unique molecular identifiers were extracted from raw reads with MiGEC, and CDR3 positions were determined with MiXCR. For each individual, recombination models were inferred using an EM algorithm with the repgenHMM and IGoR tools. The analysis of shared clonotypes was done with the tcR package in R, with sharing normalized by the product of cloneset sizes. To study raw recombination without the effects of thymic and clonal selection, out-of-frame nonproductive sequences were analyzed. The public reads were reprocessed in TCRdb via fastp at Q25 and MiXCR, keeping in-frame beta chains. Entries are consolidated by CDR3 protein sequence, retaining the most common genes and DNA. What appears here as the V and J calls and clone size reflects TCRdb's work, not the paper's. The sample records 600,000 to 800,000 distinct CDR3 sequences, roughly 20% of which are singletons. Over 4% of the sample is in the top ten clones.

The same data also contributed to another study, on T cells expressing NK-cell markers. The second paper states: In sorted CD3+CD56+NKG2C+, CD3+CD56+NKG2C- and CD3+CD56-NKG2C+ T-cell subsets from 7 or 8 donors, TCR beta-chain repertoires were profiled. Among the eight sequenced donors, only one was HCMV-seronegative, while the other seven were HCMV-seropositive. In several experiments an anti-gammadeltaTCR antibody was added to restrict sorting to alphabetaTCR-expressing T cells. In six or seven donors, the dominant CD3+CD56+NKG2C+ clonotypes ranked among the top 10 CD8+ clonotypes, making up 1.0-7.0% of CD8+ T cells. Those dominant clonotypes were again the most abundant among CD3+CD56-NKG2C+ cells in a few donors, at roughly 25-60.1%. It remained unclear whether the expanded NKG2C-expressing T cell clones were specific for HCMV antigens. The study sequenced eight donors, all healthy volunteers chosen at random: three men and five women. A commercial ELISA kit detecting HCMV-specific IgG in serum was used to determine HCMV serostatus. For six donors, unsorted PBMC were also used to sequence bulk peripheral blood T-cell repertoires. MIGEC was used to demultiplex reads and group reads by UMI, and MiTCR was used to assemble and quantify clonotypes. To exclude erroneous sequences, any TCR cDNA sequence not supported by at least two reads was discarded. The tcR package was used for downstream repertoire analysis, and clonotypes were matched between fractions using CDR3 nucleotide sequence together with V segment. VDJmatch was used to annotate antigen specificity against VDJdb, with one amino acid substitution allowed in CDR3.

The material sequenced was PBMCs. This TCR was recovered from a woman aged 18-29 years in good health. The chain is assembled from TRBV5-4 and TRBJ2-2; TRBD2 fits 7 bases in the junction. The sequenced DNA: TGTGCCAGCAGCCCGGGCGGGAGAGGAACCGGGGAGCTGTTTTTT. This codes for CASSPGGRGTGELFF.